A single sample gave rise to the 24 T cell receptor beta chains below, sequenced in a study of blood T cell repertoires in COVID-19. Libraries were prepared by immunoSEQ multiplex PCR; TCRdb keeps only in-frame clonotypes and omits some of them. The profile shows about 170,000 clones, approximately 86% of them singletons. Sequenced input: peripheral blood. These receptors came from a man in his fifties or sixties who had recovered from COVID-19.

This chain uses TRBV11-1 with TRBJ1-2; a weak D match, TRBD1 (6 bases). V shed 5 bases and J shed 3 bases, with 13 bases lying between them. Germline V gene data show CDR1 as SGHAT and CDR2 as FQDESV (reference sequence). This CDR3 has 14 residues. The CDR3 DNA follows: TGTGCCAGCAGCCAAGACAGGCGACACTATGGCTACACCTTC. Protein product: CASSQDRRHYGYTF.

The V call is TRBV27, the J call TRBJ1-4, with 11 bases that match TRBD1. The V gene end was trimmed by 0 bases and the J gene end by 8 bases; junction bases not matched to a gene: 5. Per the germline V gene, CDR1 is MNHEY and CDR2 is SMNVEV (reference sequence). The CDR3 sequence is 16 residues long. CDR3 sequence reads: CASSLSRTGGQEKLFF. Here the CDR3 DNA reads TGTGCCAGCAGTTTATCGAGGACAGGGGGCCAGGAAAAACTGTTTTTT. Combining the CDR3 with reference TRBV27 and TRBJ1-4 gives the whole variable domain EAQVTQNPRYLITVTGKKLTVTCSQNMNHEYMSWYRQDPGLGLRQIYYSMNVEVTDKGDVPEGYKVSRKEKRNFPLILESPSPNQTSLYFCASSLSRTGGQEKLFFGSGTQLSVL.

The chain is built from TRBV27 and TRBJ2-1; 9 nucleotides match TRBD2. Unmatched junction bases numbered 1, after V lost 2 bases and J lost 2 bases. The length of the CDR3 is 15 residues. CDR1 is MNHEY and CDR2 is SMNVEV in the germline V gene (reference sequence). This CDR3 is CASSLVAGAYNEQFF. The CDR3 DNA reads TGTGCCAGCAGTTTAGTAGCGGGGGCCTACAATGAGCAGTTCTTC.

This sequence joins TRBV4-2 and TRBJ1-5, with 10 bases fitting TRBD1. The V and J ends lost 0 bases and 7 bases, in that order; junction bases with no gene match: 3. The CDR3 runs 15 residues. Looked up from germline, CDR1 is LGHNA and CDR2 is YNFKEQ. Written as DNA, the CDR3 is TGTGCCAGCAGCCAAGAGGACAGGGGGGACCAGCCCCAGCATTTT. Protein: CASSQEDRGDQPQHF.

The chain recombines TRBV10-3 with TRBJ2-3; D gene uncertain. The germline gives CDR1 ENHRY, CDR2 SYGVKD. This CDR3 spans 13 amino acids. V lost 8 bases and J 1 base, leaving 10 bases between the germline ends. This CDR3 reads CAIALARTDTQYF. CDR3 DNA sequence: TGTGCCATCGCCTTAGCTCGCACAGATACGCAGTATTTT.

The rearrangement links TRBV4-2 to TRBJ2-3; D not resolved. The germline gives CDR1 LGHNA, CDR2 YNFKEQ. Between the trimmed V and J ends, which lost 1 base and 5 bases, there was a span of 10 bases. This CDR3 contains 14 residues. For the CDR3, the DNA is TGTGCCAGCAGCCAAGTTCCCGAGAGAGATACGCAGTATTTT. Amino acid sequence: CASSQVPERDTQYF.

The chain carries TRBV20-1 and TRBJ2-3, with 8 bases aligning to TRBD2. V dropped 3 bases and J dropped 4; count of bases not matched to a gene: 12. Germline CDR1 is DFQATT and CDR2 is SNEGSKA (reference sequence). The CDR3 contains 16 residues. The CDR3, as DNA: TGCAGTGCTAGTCAACTATCCGGGGGGGCCCCAGATACGCAGTATTTT. Residues: CSASQLSGGAPDTQYF.

The chain is built from TRBV27 and TRBJ2-3; D remains ambiguous. The CDR3 has 15 residues. The V gene's germline CDR1 is MNHEY and CDR2 SMNVEV (reference sequence). Trimming took off 4 bases at V and 4 bases at J, with 15 bases between the two ends. CDR3 sequence: CASSSPSLGSDTQYF. CDR3 in DNA: TGTGCCAGCAGTTCGCCGTCCCTTGGCTCAGATACGCAGTATTTT.

J is TRBJ1-3 and V is TRBV30; 7 nucleotides match TRBD1. Losses at the gene ends were 2 bases for V and 3 bases for J; bases not matched to a gene: 7. From germline, CDR1 is GTSNPN and CDR2 SVGIG (reference sequence). The CDR3 length is 15 residues. CDR3 loop: CAWSYTSGGGNTIYF. The CDR3 region has the DNA TGTGCCTGGAGTTACACCTCAGGGGGTGGAAACACCATATATTTT.

This clone turned up a few times. The CDR3 DNA follows: TGTGCCAGCTCACCACCGCCCTCAGGGTGGACTGAAGCTTTCTTT. This sequence encodes CASSPPPSGWTEAFF. This rearrangement joins TRBV18 to TRBJ1-1; tentative D call: TRBD1 (5 bases). CDR3 length equals 15 residues. Germline CDR1 KGHSH, CDR2 LQKENI. V gave up 0 bases and J gave up 5 bases, with 13 bases separating them.

The chain carries TRBV3-1 (or the pseudogene TRBV3-2) and TRBJ2-3; a possible D gene is TRBD2 (5 bases). V was cut by 5 bases and J by 1 base, with 10 bases left in between. Germline assignment: CDR1 LGHDT and CDR2 YNNKEL (reference sequence). CDR3 length: 14 residues. In nucleotides, the CDR3 is TGTGCCAGCAGCAAGGCCGGGGGCACAGATACGCAGTATTTT. Translation: CASSKAGGTDTQYF.

The rearrangement joins TRBV6-4 to TRBJ2-6; D is undetermined. The CDR3 runs 15 residues. V lost 0 bases to trimming and J lost 3 bases, with 6 bases between them. CDR1 is MRHNA, CDR2 SNTAGT, per germline. CDR3 DNA sequence: TGTGCCAGCAGTGACTCCCCGTTTGGGGCCAACGTCCTGACTTTC. It is translated as CASSDSPFGANVLTF.

V gene TRBV7-3 combines with J gene TRBJ2-1; possible D gene TRBD1, 6 bases. This CDR3 region has 15 residues. The V gene lost 5 bases and the J gene lost 1 base, with 12 bases spanning the gap. Per the germline V gene, CDR1 is SGHTA and CDR2 is FQGTGA. CDR3 bases: TGTGCCAGCAGCATACAGGGTGGGTCCTACAATGAGCAGTTCTTC. Translated, it gives CASSIQGGSYNEQFF.

The chain has TRBV7-9 and TRBJ2-5; 9 bases are shared with TRBD2. With V trimmed by 10 bases and J by 2 bases, 8 bases remained unmatched. The germline CDR1 and CDR2 sequences are SEHNR and FQNEAQ (reference sequence). The CDR3 is 14 residues long. DNA for the CDR3: TGTGCCACCAGGGCAGCGGGGGGTCAAGAGACCCAGTACTTC. Its translation is CATRAAGGQETQYF.

This clone was found once. The chain employs TRBV11-1 and TRBJ1-6; the D is unclear. CDR1 and CDR2 from the germline V gene are SGHAT and FQDESV (reference sequence). The CDR3 extends over 12 amino acids. Between the trimmed V and J ends, which lost 5 bases and 9 bases, there was a span of 8 bases. The CDR3 protein is CASSVSGSPLHF. CDR3 DNA: TGTGCCAGCAGCGTGTCAGGTTCACCCCTCCACTTT.

In nucleotides, the CDR3 is TGTGCCAGTAGTTTCACAGAGGCGGGCTATGGCTACACCTTC. As protein: CASSFTEAGYGYTF. V gene TRBV19 combines with J gene TRBJ1-2; D not resolved. The germline V and J ends were trimmed by 5 bases and 4 bases, with 14 bases remaining between them. The CDR3 is 14 amino acids. Germline V gives CDR1 LNHDA, CDR2 SQIVND (reference sequence).

There are a few counts of this clone. The chain has TRBV18 and TRBJ1-1; a possible D gene is TRBD1 (6 bases). The CDR3 covers 14 residues. The germline V gene encodes CDR1 KGHSH and CDR2 LQKENI. Trimming removed 2 bases from V and 5 bases from J, with 12 bases in between. CDR3 amino acids: CASSPLQGDTEAFF. CDR3 coding DNA: TGTGCCAGCTCACCATTACAGGGAGATACTGAAGCTTTCTTT.

The chain is built from TRBV12-3 or TRBV12-4 and TRBJ2-5, with D unresolved. This CDR3 comprises 11 residues. Between the trimmed V and J ends, which lost 3 bases and 7 bases, there was a span of 6 bases. This CDR3 reads CASSLAGTQYF. In DNA form, the CDR3 reads TGTGCCAGCAGTTTGGCAGGGACCCAGTACTTC.

This clone was detected only a few times. V gene TRBV6-1 combines with J gene TRBJ2-4, with no clear D. Germline CDR1 MNHNS, CDR2 SASEGT. Trimming removed 0 bases at V and 9 bases at J, with 12 bases between. There are 14 residues in the CDR3. The CDR3 spells CASSEAQWLSIQYF. The CDR3, as DNA: TGTGCCAGCAGTGAAGCGCAGTGGTTAAGCATTCAGTACTTC.

Only one count was recorded for this clone. This chain connects TRBV5-1 to TRBJ1-3; D gene unclear. Germline CDR1 and CDR2: SGHRS and YFSETQ. This CDR3 is 15 amino acids long. V gave up 0 bases and J gave up 0 bases, with 7 bases separating them. CDR3 DNA sequence: TGCGCCAGCAGCTTGGATGGCAGCTCTGGAAACACCATATATTTT. Amino acid sequence: CASSLDGSSGNTIYF.

This clone was seen only a few times. V is TRBV19 and J is TRBJ1-5; 12 nucleotides line up with TRBD1. The CDR3 runs to 15 residues. V was pared by 7 bases and J by 7 bases, with 8 bases of the junction left unmatched. CDR1 and CDR2 (germline): LNHDA, SQIVND (reference sequence). The CDR3 reads CASNTGTGGRQPQHF. DNA of the CDR3: TGTGCCAGTAATACCGGGACAGGGGGCAGGCAGCCCCAGCATTTT.

The chain uses TRBV6-2 or TRBV6-3 and TRBJ2-2; TRBD1 matches 8 bases. The CDR3 extends over 15 amino acids. Germline loops: CDR1 MNHEY, CDR2 SVGEGT. V lost 6 bases and J lost 5; bases outside the gene matches: 8. The DNA of the CDR3 is TGTGCCAGCAGCCGGGGACAGGATGGGACCGGGGAGCTGTTTTTT. This encodes CASSRGQDGTGELFF.

The chain combines TRBV7-3 with TRBJ2-7; tentative D call: TRBD1 (6 bases). V lost 8 bases to trimming and J lost 2 bases, with 22 bases between them. Per the germline V gene, CDR1 is SGHTA and CDR2 is FQGTGA. CDR3 length: 16 residues. The CDR3 protein is CASPRMTPGHTYEQYF. The CDR3 DNA reads as TGTGCCAGCCCACGTATGACTCCGGGACACACCTACGAGCAGTACTTC.

The chain has TRBV7-9 and TRBJ2-3; 9 bases are shared with TRBD1. Losses at the gene ends were 5 bases for V and 5 bases for J; bases not matched to a gene: 8. Germline CDR1 SEHNR, CDR2 FQNEAQ (reference sequence). The CDR3 has 15 residues. DNA for the CDR3: TGTGCCAGCAGCAACCGGGACAGGGATGGAGATACGCAGTATTTT. As protein: CASSNRDRDGDTQYF.